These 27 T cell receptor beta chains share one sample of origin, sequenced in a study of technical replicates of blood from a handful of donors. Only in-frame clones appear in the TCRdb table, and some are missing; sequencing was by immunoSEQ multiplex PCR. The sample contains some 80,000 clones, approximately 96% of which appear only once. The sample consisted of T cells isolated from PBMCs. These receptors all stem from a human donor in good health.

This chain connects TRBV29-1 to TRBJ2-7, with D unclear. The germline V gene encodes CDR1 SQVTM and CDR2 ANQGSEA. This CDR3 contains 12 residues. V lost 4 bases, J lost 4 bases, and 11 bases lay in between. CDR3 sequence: CSVAFTGYEQYF. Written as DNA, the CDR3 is TGCAGCGTTGCCTTTACGGGTTACGAGCAGTACTTC.

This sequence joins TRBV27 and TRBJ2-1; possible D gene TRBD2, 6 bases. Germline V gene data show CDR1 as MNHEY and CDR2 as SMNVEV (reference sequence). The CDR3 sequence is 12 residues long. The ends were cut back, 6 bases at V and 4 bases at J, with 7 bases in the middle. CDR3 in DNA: TGTGCCAGCAGGACTAGGTACAATGAGCAGTTCTTC. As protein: CASRTRYNEQFF.

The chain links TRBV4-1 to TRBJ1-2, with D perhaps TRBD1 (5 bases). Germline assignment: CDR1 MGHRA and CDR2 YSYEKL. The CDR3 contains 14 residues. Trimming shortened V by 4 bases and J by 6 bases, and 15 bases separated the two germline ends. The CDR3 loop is CASSPPTEIHGYTF. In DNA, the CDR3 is TGCGCCAGCAGCCCGCCGACAGAAATCCATGGCTACACCTTC.

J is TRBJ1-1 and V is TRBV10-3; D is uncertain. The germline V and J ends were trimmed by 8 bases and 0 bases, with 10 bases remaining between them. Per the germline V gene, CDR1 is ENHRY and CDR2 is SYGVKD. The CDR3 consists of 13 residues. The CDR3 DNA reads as TGTGCCATCTCGTACAACATGAACACTGAAGCTTTCTTT. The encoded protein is CAISYNMNTEAFF.

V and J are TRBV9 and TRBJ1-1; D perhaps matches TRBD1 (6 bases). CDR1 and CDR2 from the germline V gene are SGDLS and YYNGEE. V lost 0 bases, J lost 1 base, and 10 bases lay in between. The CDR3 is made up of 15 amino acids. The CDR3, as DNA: TGTGCCAGCAGCGTAGTGACAGGCGAGAACACTGAAGCTTTCTTT. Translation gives CASSVVTGENTEAFF.

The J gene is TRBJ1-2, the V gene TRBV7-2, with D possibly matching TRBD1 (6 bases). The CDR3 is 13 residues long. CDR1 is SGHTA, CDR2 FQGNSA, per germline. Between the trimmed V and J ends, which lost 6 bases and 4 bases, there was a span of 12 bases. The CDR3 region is CASSQQGPYGYTF. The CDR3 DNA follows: TGTGCCAGCAGTCAACAGGGCCCCTATGGCTACACCTTC.

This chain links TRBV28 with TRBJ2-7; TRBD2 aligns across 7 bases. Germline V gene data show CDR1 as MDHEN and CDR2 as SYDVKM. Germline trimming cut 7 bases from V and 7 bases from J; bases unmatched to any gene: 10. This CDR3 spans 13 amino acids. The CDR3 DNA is TGTGCCAGCATTCCTACGGGGGAGGGGGAGCAGTACTTC. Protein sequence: CASIPTGEGEQYF. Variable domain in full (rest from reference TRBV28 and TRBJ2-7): DVKVTQSSRYLVKRTGEKVFLECVQDMDHENMFWYRQDPGLGLRLIYFSYDVKMKEKGDIPEGYSVSREKKERFSLILESASTNQTSMYLCASIPTGEGEQYFGPGTRLTVT.

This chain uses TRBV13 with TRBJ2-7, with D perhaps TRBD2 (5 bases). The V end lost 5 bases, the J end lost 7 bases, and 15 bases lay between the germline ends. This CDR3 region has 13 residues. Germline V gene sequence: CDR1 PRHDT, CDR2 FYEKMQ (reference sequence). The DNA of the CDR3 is TGTGCCAGCAGCCGCAACCGGGGAGAGGAGCAGTACTTC. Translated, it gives CASSRNRGEEQYF. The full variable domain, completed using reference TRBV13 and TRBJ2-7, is AAGVIQSPRHLIKEKRETATLKCYPIPRHDTVYWYQQGPGQDPQFLISFYEKMQSDKGSIPDRFSAQQFSDYHSELNMSSLELGDSALYFCASSRNRGEEQYFGPGTRLTVT.

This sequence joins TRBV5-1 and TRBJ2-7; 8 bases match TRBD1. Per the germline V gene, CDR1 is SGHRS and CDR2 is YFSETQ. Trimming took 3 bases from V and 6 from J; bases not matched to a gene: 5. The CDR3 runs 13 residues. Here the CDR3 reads CASSYRGSREQYF. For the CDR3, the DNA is TGCGCCAGCAGCTACAGGGGGTCTCGCGAGCAGTACTTC.

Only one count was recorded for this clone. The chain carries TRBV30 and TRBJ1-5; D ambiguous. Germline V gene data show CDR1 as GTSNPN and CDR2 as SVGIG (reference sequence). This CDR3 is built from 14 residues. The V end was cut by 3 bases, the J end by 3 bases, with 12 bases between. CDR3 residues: CAWRGRRDNQPQHF. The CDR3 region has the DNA TGTGCCTGGAGGGGCAGGCGAGACAATCAGCCCCAGCATTTT.

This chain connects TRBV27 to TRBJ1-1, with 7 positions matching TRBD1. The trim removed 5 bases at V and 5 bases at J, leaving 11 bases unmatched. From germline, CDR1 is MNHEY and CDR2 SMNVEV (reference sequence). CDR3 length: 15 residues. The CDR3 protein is CASSVTTGPGTEAFF. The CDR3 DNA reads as TGTGCCAGCAGTGTTACGACAGGGCCTGGAACTGAAGCTTTCTTT.

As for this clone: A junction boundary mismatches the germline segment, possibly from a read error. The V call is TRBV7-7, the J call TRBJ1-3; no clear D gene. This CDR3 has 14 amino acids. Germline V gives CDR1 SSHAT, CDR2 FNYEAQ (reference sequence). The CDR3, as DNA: TGTGCTAGCAGCCCCCTAGACTCTGGAAACACCATATATTTT. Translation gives CASSPLDSGNTIYF.

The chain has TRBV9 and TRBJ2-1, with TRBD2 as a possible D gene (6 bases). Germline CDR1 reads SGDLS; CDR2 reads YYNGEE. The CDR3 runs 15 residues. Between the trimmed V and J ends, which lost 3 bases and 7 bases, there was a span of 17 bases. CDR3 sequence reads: CASSASVGRINEQFF. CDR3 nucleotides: TGTGCCAGCAGCGCTAGCGTAGGGAGAATTAATGAGCAGTTCTTC.

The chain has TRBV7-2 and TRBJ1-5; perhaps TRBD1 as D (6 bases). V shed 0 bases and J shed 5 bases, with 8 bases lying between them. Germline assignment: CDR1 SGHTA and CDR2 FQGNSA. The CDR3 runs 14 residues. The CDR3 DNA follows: TGTGCCAGCAGCTTAGCGCAGGGGTATCAGCCCCAGCATTTT. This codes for CASSLAQGYQPQHF.

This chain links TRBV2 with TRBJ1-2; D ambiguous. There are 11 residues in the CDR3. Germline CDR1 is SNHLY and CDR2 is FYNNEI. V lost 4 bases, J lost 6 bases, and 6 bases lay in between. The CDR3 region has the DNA TGTGCCAGCAGTGTTATTAATGGCTACACCTTC. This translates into CASSVINGYTF.

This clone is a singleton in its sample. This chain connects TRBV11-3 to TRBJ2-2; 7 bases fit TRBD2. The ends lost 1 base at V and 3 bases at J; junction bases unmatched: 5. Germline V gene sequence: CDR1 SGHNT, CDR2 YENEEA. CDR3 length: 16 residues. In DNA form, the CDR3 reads TGTGCCAGCAGCTTAGGGCACCGGGAGGACACCGGGGAGCTGTTTTTT. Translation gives CASSLGHREDTGELFF.

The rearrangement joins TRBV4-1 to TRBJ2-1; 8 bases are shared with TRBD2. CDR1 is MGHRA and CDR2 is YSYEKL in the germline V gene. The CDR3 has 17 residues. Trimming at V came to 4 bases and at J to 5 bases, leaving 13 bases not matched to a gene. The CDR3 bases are TGCGCCAGCAGCCTCACCTTAGGGCGGGAGGTACACAATGAGCAGTTCTTC. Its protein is CASSLTLGREVHNEQFF.

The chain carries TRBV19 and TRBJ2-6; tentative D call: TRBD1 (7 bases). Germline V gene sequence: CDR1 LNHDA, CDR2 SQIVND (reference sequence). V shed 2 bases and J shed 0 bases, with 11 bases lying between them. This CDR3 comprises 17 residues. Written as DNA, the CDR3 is TGTGCCAGTAGTATACAGGGGGGTAGCTCTGGGGCCAACGTCCTGACTTTC. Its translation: CASSIQGGSSGANVLTF.

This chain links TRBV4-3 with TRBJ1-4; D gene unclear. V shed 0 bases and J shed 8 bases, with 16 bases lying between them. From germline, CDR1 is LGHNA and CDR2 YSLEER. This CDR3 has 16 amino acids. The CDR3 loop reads CASSQDRITRGEKLFF. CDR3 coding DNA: TGCGCCAGCAGCCAAGATCGAATAACGCGAGGGGAAAAACTGTTTTTT.

The CDR3 region is CSVVPGQGAWETQYF. CDR3 DNA sequence: TGCAGCGTTGTACCGGGACAGGGGGCGTGGGAGACCCAGTACTTC. This rearrangement joins TRBV29-1 to TRBJ2-5; 12 nucleotides match TRBD1. The V segment lost 4 bases and the J segment 5 bases; nucleotides outside the gene matches: 8. This CDR3 contains 15 residues. Germline V CDR1 and CDR2: SQVTM, ANQGSEA.

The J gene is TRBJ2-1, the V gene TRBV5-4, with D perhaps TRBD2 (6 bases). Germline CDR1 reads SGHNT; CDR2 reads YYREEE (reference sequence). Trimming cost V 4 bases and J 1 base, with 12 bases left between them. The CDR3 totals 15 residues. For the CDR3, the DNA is TGTGCCAGCAGCGGCTCTAGCGCTTCCTACAATGAGCAGTTCTTC. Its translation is CASSGSSASYNEQFF.

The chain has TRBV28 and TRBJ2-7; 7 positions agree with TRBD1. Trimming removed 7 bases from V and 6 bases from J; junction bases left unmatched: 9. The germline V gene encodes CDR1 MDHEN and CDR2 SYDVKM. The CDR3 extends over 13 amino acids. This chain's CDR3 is CASTSRTGVEQYF. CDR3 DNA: TGTGCCAGCACCTCCCGGACAGGCGTCGAGCAGTACTTC. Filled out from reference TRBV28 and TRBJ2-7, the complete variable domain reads DVKVTQSSRYLVKRTGEKVFLECVQDMDHENMFWYRQDPGLGLRLIYFSYDVKMKEKGDIPEGYSVSREKKERFSLILESASTNQTSMYLCASTSRTGVEQYFGPGTRLTVT.

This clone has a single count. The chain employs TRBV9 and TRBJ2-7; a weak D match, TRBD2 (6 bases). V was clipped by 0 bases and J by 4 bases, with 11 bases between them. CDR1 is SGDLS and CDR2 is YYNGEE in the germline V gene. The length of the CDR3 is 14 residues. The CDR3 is CASSVGGDGYEQYF. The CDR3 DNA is TGTGCCAGCAGCGTAGGGGGGGACGGATACGAGCAGTACTTC.

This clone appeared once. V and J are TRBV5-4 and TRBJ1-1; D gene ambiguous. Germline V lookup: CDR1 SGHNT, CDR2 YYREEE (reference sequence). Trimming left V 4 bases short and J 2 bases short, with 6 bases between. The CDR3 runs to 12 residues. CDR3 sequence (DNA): TGTGCCAGCAGCCTATTTAACACTGAAGCTTTCTTT. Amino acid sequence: CASSLFNTEAFF.

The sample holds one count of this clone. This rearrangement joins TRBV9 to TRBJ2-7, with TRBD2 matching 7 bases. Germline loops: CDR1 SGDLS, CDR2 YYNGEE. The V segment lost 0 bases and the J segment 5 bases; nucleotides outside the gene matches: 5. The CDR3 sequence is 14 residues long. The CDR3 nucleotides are TGTGCCAGCAGCGTAGGGGGGGGAGGACACGAGCAGTACTTC. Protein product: CASSVGGGGHEQYF.

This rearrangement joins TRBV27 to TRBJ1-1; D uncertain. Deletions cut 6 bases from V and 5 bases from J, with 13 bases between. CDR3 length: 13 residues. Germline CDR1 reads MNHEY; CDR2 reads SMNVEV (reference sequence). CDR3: CASSRPPGTEAFF. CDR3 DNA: TGTGCCAGCAGCCGCCCCCCCGGTACTGAAGCTTTCTTT.

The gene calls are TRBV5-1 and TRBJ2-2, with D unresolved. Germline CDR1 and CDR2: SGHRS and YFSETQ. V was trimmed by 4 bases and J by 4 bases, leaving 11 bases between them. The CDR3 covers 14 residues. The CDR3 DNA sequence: TGCGCCAGCAGCCCCCTGTATAGCACCGGGGAGCTGTTTTTT. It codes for CASSPLYSTGELFF.